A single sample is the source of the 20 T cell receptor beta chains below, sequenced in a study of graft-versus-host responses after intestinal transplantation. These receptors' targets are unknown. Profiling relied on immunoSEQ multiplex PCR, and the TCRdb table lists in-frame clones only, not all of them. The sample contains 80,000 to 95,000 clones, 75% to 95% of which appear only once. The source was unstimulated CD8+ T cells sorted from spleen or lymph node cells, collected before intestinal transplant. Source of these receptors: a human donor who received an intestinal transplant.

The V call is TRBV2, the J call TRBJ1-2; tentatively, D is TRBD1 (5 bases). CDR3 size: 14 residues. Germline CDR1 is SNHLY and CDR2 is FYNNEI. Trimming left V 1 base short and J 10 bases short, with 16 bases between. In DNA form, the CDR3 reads TGTGCCAGCAGTGAAGGACAGCCACAAAGGATCTACACCTTC. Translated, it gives CASSEGQPQRIYTF.

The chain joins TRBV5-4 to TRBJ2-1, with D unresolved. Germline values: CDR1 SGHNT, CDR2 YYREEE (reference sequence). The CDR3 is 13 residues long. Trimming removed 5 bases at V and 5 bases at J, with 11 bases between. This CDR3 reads CASRSDANNEQFF. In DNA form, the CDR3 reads TGTGCCAGCAGATCAGATGCAAACAATGAGCAGTTCTTC.

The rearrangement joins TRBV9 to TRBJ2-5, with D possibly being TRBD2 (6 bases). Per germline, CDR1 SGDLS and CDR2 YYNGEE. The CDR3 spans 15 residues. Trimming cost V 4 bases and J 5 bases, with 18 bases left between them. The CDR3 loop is CASSFLGTAGETQYF. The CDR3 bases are TGTGCCAGCAGCTTCTTAGGGACTGCCGGGGAGACCCAGTACTTC.

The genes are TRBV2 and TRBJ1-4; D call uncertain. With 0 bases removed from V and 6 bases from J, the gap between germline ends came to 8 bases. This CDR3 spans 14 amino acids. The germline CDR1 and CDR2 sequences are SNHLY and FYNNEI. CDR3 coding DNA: TGTGCCAGCAGTGAAGCGTACTCTTATGAAAAACTGTTTTTT. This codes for CASSEAYSYEKLFF.

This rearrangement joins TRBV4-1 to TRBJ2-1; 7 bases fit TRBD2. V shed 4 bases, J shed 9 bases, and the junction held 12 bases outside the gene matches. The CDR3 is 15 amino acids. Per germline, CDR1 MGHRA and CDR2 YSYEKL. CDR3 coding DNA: TGCGCCAGCAGCCGCGGACTAGTCCCCAACGGTGAGCAGTTCTTC. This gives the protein CASSRGLVPNGEQFF.

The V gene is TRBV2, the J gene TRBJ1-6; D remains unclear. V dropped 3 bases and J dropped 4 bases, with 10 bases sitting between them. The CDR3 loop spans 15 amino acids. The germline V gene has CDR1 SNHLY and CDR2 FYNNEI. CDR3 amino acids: CASSEHQDYNSPLHF. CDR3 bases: TGTGCCAGCAGTGAGCACCAGGATTATAATTCACCCCTCCACTTT.

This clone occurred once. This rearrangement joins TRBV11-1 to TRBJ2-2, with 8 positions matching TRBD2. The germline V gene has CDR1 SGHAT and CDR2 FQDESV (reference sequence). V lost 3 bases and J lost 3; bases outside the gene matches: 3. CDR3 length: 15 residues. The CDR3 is CASSFYSGDTGELFF. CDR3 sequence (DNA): TGTGCCAGCAGCTTTTATAGCGGGGACACCGGGGAGCTGTTTTTT.

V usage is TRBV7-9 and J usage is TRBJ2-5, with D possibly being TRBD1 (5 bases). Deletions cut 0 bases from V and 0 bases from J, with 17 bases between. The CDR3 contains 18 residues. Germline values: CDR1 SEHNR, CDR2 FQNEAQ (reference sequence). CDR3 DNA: TGTGCCAGCAGCTTAGCCTTAACCCGACAGTACTACCAAGAGACCCAGTACTTC. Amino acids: CASSLALTRQYYQETQYF. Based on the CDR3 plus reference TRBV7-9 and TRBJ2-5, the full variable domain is DTGVSQNPRHKITKRGQNVTFRCDPISEHNRLYWYRQTLGQGPEFLTYFQNEAQLEKSRLLSDRFSAERPKGSFSTLEIQRTEQGDSAMYLCASSLALTRQYYQETQYFGPGTRLLVL.

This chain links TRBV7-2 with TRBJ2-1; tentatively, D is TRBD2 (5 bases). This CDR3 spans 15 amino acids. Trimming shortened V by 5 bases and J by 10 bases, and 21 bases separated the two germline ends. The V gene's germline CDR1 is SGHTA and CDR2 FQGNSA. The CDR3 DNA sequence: TGTGCCAGCAGCCCACCCTTCTCATGGACGGGAGAGCAGTTCTTC. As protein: CASSPPFSWTGEQFF.

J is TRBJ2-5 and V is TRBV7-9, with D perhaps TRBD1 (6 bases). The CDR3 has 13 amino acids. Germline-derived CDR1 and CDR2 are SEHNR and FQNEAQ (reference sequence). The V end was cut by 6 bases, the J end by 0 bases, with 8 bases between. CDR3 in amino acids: CASRNRDQETQYF. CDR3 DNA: TGTGCCAGCAGAAACAGGGACCAAGAGACCCAGTACTTC.

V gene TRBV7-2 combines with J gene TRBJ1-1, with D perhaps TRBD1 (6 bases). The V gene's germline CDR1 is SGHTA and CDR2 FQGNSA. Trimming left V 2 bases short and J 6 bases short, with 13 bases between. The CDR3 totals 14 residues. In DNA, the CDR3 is TGTGCCAGCAGCTTATCAGGGGTATCGGCTGAAGCTTTCTTT. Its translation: CASSLSGVSAEAFF. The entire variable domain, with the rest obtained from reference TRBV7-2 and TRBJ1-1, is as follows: GAGVSQSPSNKVTEKGKDVELRCDPISGHTALYWYRQSLGQGLEFLIYFQGNSAPDKSGLPSDRFSAERTGGSVSTLTIQRTQQEDSAVYLCASSLSGVSAEAFFGQGTRLTVV.

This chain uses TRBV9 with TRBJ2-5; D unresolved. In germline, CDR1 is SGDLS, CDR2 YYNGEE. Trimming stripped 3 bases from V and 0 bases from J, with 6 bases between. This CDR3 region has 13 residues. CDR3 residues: CASSDGYQETQYF. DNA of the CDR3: TGTGCCAGCAGCGATGGGTACCAAGAGACCCAGTACTTC.

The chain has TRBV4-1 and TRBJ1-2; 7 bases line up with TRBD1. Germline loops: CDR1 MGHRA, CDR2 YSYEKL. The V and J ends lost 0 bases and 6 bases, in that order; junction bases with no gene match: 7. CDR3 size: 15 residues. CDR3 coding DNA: TGCGCCAGCAGCCAAGATGAGGCGACAGGGAATGGCTACACCTTC. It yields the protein CASSQDEATGNGYTF.

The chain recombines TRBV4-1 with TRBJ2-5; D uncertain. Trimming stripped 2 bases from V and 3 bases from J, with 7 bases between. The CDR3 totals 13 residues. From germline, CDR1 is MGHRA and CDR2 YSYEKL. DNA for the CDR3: TGCGCCAGCAGCCAACCGTCGGAAGAGACCCAGTACTTC. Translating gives CASSQPSEETQYF.

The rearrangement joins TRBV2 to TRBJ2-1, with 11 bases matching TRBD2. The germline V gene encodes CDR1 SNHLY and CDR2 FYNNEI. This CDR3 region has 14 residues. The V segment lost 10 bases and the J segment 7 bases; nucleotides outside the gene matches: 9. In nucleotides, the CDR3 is TGTGCCACTAAACTAGCGGGGGAGAGAAATGAGCAGTTCTTC. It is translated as CATKLAGERNEQFF.

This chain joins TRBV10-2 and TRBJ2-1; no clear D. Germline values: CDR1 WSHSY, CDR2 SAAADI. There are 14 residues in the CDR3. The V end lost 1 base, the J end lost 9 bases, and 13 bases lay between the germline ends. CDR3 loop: CASSELRGVSEQFF. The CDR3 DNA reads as TGCGCCAGCAGTGAGTTGCGTGGGGTTAGTGAGCAGTTCTTC.

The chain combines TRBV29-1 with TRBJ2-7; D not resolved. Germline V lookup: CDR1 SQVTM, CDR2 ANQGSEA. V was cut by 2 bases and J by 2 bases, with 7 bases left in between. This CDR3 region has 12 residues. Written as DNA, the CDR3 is TGCAGCGTTGAACGGGCAGCCTACGAGCAGTACTTC. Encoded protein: CSVERAAYEQYF.

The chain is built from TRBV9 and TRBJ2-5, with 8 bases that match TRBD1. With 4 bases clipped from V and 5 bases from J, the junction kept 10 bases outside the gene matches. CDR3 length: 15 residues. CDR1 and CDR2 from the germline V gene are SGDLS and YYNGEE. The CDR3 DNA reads TGTGCCAGCAGCCCCCCCGGGACAGGAGTGGAGACCCAGTACTTC. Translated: CASSPPGTGVETQYF. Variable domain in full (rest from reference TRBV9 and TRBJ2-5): DSGVTQTPKHLITATGQRVTLRCSPRSGDLSVYWYQQSLDQGLQFLIQYYNGEERAKGNILERFSAQQFPDLHSELNLSSLELGDSALYFCASSPPGTGVETQYFGPGTRLLVL.

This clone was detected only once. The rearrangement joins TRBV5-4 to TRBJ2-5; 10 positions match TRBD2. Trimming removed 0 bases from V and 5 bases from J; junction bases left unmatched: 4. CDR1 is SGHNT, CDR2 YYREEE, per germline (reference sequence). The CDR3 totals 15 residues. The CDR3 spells CASSLDPAGGETQYF. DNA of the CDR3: TGTGCCAGCAGCTTGGATCCAGCGGGAGGGGAGACCCAGTACTTC. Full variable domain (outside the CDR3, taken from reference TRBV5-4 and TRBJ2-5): ETGVTQSPTHLIKTRGQQVTLRCSSQSGHNTVSWYQQALGQGPQFIFQYYREEENGRGNFPPRFSGLQFPNYSSELNVNALELDDSALYLCASSLDPAGGETQYFGPGTRLLVL.

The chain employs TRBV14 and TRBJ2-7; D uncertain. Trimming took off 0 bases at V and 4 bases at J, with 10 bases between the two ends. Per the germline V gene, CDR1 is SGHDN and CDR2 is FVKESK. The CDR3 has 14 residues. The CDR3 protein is CASSQDAAYYEQYF. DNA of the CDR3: TGTGCCAGCAGCCAAGACGCAGCGTATTACGAGCAGTACTTC.